Sequencing of this TCR beta chain was carried out in a study of blood T cell repertoires in COVID-19. Study background: PBMCs, B-cell-depleted T cells, or T cells provided the cDNA or gDNA that made up the material.

Assignments of participants to cohorts depended upon their own reported clinical history. The study recruited exposed participants who had met a COVID-19 case within 2 weeks before entry. Per the original data handling: Estimates of nucleated cell counts were drawn from the amplification of reference gene primers. TCRdb keeps only in-frame clones here, not all; method: immunoSEQ multiplex PCR. The V and J calls and the clone size are those of that table, but D and trimming were determined from the DNA. The sample shows around 320,000 clones, 90% to 95% of them seen only once. The sequencing sample was made of PBMCs or T cells enriched from blood (not recorded which). The clonotype was recovered from a woman in her twenties or thirties who had been exposed to COVID-19.

The CDR3 is CASSRTPGTGFSPLHF. The CDR3 bases are TGTGCCAGCAGTCGAACCCCCGGGACAGGGTTTTCACCCCTCCACTTT. This chain joins TRBV6-4 and TRBJ1-6; 9 bases are a match to TRBD1. Germline V CDR1 and CDR2: MRHNA, SNTAGT. Germline trimming cut 5 bases from V and 9 bases from J; bases unmatched to any gene: 11. The CDR3 consists of 16 residues.